A selection of T cell receptor beta chains follows, all from one sample in a study of T-cell reconstitution after alpha-beta-depleted transplantation in children. TCRdb called the PCR reads again in MiXCR, with one record for every CDR3 protein. The table records roughly 420,000 distinct CDR3 sequences, around 15% of them present only once. The specimen comprised PBMCs, mostly from graft donor cells, sampled 360 days after TCRalphabeta/CD19-depleted stem cell transplant. These receptors were obtained from a boy under two years old who had a stem cell transplant for Wiskott-Aldrich syndrome, so the T cells may come from the graft donor. Each CDR3 is given with its conserved first and last residue.

j_call	v_call	cdr3_aa
TRBJ2-2	TRBV7-2	CASSFSTGGPGELFF
TRBJ2-7	TRBV21-1	CASSKVRVRTSGRQEQYF
TRBJ1-6	TRBV28	CASRPTLNSPLHF
TRBJ2-7	TRBV9	CASSVGGTGMYEQYF
TRBJ2-4	TRBV4-3	CASSQGDLAKNIQYF
TRBJ2-7	TRBV20-1	CSAGDSRISYEQYF
TRBJ2-7	TRBV20-1	CSARDWRLAGGISYEQYF
TRBJ1-1	TRBV12-3/TRBV12-4	CASSVWEPDEAFF
TRBJ1-2	TRBV3-1	CASSQPANYGYTF
TRBJ2-1	TRBV6-5	CASSSPGLAGYEQFF
TRBJ2-4	TRBV29-1	CSVKRGGFAKNIQYF
TRBJ2-1	TRBV24-1	CATSDPLAGRSYNEQFF
TRBJ1-1	TRBV10-3	CAISGARQNTEAFF
TRBJ2-3	TRBV2	CATSNRDRITDTQYF
TRBJ2-3	TRBV12-3/TRBV12-4	CASTLSRTQYF
TRBJ1-2	TRBV7-9	CASSLGDIDYF
TRBJ2-5	TRBV10-3	CAIKGGLDETQYF
TRBJ2-5	TRBV11-1	CASSLAGIETQYF
TRBJ2-7	TRBV5-6	CASSLVEGGEQYF
TRBJ2-7	TRBV12-3/TRBV12-4	CASSFHSGTSGRARVYEQYF
TRBJ1-1	TRBV28	CASSLRGQVPEAFF
TRBJ2-7	TRBV11-2	CASSPKGTSSYEQYF
TRBJ1-6	TRBV6-5	CASSYSTGWRLDNSPLHF
TRBJ2-1	TRBV29-1	CSVRAGGTLQFF
TRBJ2-1	TRBV28	CASSLSPGTPEQFF
TRBJ2-1	TRBV5-1	CASSLAVTSGTYNEQFF
TRBJ1-5	TRBV12-3/TRBV12-4	CASSLTGQPQHF
TRBJ2-3	TRBV5-1	CASSVEGSDTQYF
TRBJ2-7	TRBV29-1	CSVATSGETYEQYF
TRBJ1-2	TRBV3-1	CASSRYRVPNYGYTF
TRBJ2-2	TRBV5-1	CASSSLAGPNTGELFF
TRBJ1-2	TRBV28	CASSFSGRIFNYGYTF
TRBJ2-5	TRBV6-1	CASSPTWLAGFWETQYF
TRBJ2-7	TRBV11-3	CASTTTSSYEQYF
TRBJ2-3	TRBV7-2	CASSLDGQRTDTQYF
TRBJ2-2	TRBV18	CASSPLRATGELFF
TRBJ2-5	TRBV5-1	CASSSAQGGEETQYF
TRBJ2-1	TRBV12-3/TRBV12-4	CASRRREGTSEGEQFF
TRBJ2-3	TRBV24-1	CATSDPIRTDTQYF
TRBJ1-2	TRBV29-1	CSVEGQGNGYTF
TRBJ1-2	TRBV29-1	CSVVRGQYGYTF
TRBJ2-1	TRBV5-1	CASSFGEIGQFF
TRBJ2-2	TRBV4-2	CASSQDVLVGQAGELFF
TRBJ1-2	TRBV5-1	CASSLGIGGNYGYTF
TRBJ2-3	TRBV29-1	CSVEGLGGPTDTQYF
TRBJ2-1	TRBV18	CASSHLSYKPNEQFF
TRBJ2-6	TRBV4-1	CASSQGTGLSGANVLTF
TRBJ2-7	TRBV5-1	CASSMDSIEQYF
TRBJ2-5	TRBV15	CATSSRTSGQETQYF
TRBJ2-5	TRBV4-1	CASSQWSQETQYF
TRBJ2-5	TRBV15	CATSRGSRRFQETQYF
TRBJ2-1	TRBV29-1	CSVEGSVVGISYNEQFF
TRBJ2-1	TRBV19	CASTPATVGVRDKANEQFF
TRBJ2-1	TRBV28	CASSLVLPGKQFF
TRBJ2-7	TRBV5-1	CASSSDGTYEQYF